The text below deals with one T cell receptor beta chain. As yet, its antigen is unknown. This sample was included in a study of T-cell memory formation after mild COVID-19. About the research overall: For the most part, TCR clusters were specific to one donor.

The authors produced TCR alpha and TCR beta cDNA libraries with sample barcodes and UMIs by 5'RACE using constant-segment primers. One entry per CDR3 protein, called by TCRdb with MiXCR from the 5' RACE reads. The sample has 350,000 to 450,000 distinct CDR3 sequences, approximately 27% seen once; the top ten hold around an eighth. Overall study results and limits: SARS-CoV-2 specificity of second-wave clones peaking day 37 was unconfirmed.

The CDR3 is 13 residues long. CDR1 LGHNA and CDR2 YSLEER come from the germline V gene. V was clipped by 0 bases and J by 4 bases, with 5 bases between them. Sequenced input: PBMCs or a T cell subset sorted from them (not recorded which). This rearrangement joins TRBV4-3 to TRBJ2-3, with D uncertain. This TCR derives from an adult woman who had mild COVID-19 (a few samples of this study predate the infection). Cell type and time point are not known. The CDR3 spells CASSQDEPDTQYF. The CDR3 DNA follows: TGCGCCAGCAGCCAAGATGAGCCAGATACGCAGTATTTT.